This T cell receptor (beta chain) was observed in a study of blood T cells in healthy people across ages (dated by TCRdb to between 2014 and 2017). In the study overall: In model experiments, roughly one uniquely barcoded TCR beta cDNA molecule per two T cells was captured by template switching. Using deep sequencing normalized with unique cDNA molecular identifiers, the study measured how TCR beta repertoire diversity changes with age. The donors were divided into four age groups: young (average around 17 years), middle-aged (approximately 42), aged (62) and long-lived (82). Donors of different ages were randomly distributed across sequencing lanes to avoid experimental bias. Using the same blood draw, the study looked at two additional independent replicas of 1 million unique cDNA reads for two donors, one aged 18 to 30 and the other aged 80 or older. The study at large found these results: Compared with the aged group, the long-lived group had more naive CD4+ T cells, fewer expanded clones and increased TCR diversity, suggesting age selection. Observed TCR beta diversity per million T cells fell roughly linearly with age, and a significant reduction was already apparent by age around 44. Because profiling used bulk unsorted PBMCs, naive and antigen-experienced compartments could not be compared conclusively. A strong correlation was found between observed TCR beta diversity and the percentage of naive T cells measured by flow cytometry. Estimates of total diversity from one million sequenced T cells were regarded as lower bounds and underestimates. Because the CMV infection status of the donors was unknown, age-related changes in expanded clonotypes may potentially have been confounded.

Remarks on this clonotype: Its antigen remains unidentified. Per-base qualities were not stored, and no clone one base away is much larger.

The CDR3 holds 13 amino acids from the cysteine to the phenylalanine. Only CDR3 DNA is held: 39 bases, read in frame from base 1. V and J lose 7 bases and 6 bases, and a span of 12 bases separates them. Sequences SEHNR (CDR1) and FQNEAQ (CDR2) are obtained from the germline V gene (reference sequence). The method was 5' RACE. The listed sequencing device is Illumina HiSeq 2500. A second PCR of roughly 6 to 11 cycles was run with a J-beta primer mix and a sample-barcoded 5' primer. A template-switch 5' adaptor carrying 12 random nucleotides introduced a unique molecular identifier onto each TCR beta cDNA molecule. Each sample yielded at least 3 million CDR3-containing paired-end reads. First-strand cDNA synthesis was performed from all RNA using the Mint cDNA synthesis kit, with priming by a TRBC-specific oligonucleotide. All cDNA was treated with uracil-DNA glycosylase and then went through a first 18-cycle PCR with the universal primers M1SS and BC2_uni_R. As for how the authors treated the data: Each sample was normalized by randomly selecting 1 million high-quality reads, each carrying a distinct molecular identifier. Reads sharing molecular identifiers were discarded rather than binned into consensus sequences. MiTCR, set to a Q25 quality threshold and the strictest error-elimination algorithm, was used for CDR3 identification, clonotype clustering and error correction. A nonparametric unseen species model with Euler transformation was used to estimate a lower bound on total TCR beta diversity. The raw public data were reprocessed by TCRdb itself: fastp quality trimming at Q25, MiXCR clonotype calling, in-frame beta chains only. Under each unique CDR3 protein, matching rows form one entry showing the most common genes and DNA. These V and J calls rely on TCRdb rather than the paper's analysis. Present in this sample are some 1.5 million distinct CDR3 sequences, 35% to 45% of which were seen just once. Under 5% of the sample is in the top ten clones.

Systemically healthy Caucasian individuals from Russia, 35 to 50 in total and aged about 6 to 95 years, were included as donors. Around 10 milliliters of peripheral blood were drawn from each donor into EDTA-treated Vacutainer tubes. Ficoll-Paque density-gradient centrifugation was used to isolate PBMCs, with at least 7 million per sample. Total RNA was extracted from PBMCs with Trizol reagent, with at least 6 micrograms obtained per sample. For every donor, an aliquot of PBMCs went through flow cytometry to measure the percentages of naive CD45RAhigh/CD27high T cells. Sequenced sample: blood. This TCR came from a woman younger than 30 in good health. Recombination connected TRBV7-9 to TRBJ2-2; the best D guess is TRBD1, with 5 bases matching. The nucleotides read TGTGCCAGCAAGGGCAGGGTCCCCGGGGAGCTGTTTTTT. Its product reads: CASKGRVPGELFF.